The present T cell receptor beta chain was sequenced within a study of blood T cell repertoires in COVID-19. Sequenced by immunoSEQ multiplex PCR; TCRdb stores in-frame clones only, minus some. The table has 26,000 or so clones, around 91% seen once; the top ten hold about 11%. About this clone: Sequence at one end of the junction differs from germline and may be a read error.

Germline loops: CDR1 SGHTA, CDR2 FQGTGA. The CDR3 runs to 14 residues. The receptor's source is a man in his sixties or seventies with acute or convalescent COVID-19. This chain uses TRBV7-3 with TRBJ2-3, with unresolved D. The sample taken for sequencing was peripheral blood. The CDR3 region has the DNA TGTGCCAGCAGCTCCAACCCCGCTAGTTCCCCCCAGCGTTTT. It translates to CASSSNPASSPQRF.